This is a list of T cell receptor beta chains from one sample in a study of cytomegalovirus exposure and HLA in healthy donors. TCRdb keeps only in-frame clones here, not all; method: immunoSEQ multiplex PCR. The sample yields some 130,000 clones, 70% to 85% seen once. Material for sequencing was PBMCs. The receptors derive from a man aged 30-40 years in good health and CMV-seropositive. Each CDR3 is given with its conserved first and last residue. D genes are given only for firm matches. Clone size is given for some rows only: seen once, a few or many times, or a class if the clone is expanded.

clone_size	v_call	j_call	d_call	cdr3_nt	cdr3_aa
NA	TRBV19	TRBJ2-7	NA	TGTGCCAGTAGTACGGACAGCCCTGCAAGCGAGCAGTACTTC	CASSTDSPASEQYF
NA	TRBV19	TRBJ1-2	TRBD1	TGTGCCAGTAGTATCCGAGCCTTGACAGGGCGCGCTAACTATGGCTACACCTTC	CASSIRALTGRANYGYTF
once	TRBV9	TRBJ1-1	NA	TGTGCCAGCAGCCCGAGACCCGGGAGTAGGTACACTGAAGCTTTCTTT	CASSPRPGSRYTEAFF
NA	TRBV4-1	TRBJ1-2	NA	TGCGCCAGCAGCCAAATCGCCACTGCGCATGGCTACACCTTC	CASSQIATAHGYTF
NA	TRBV11-1	TRBJ2-1	TRBD2	TGTGCCAGCAGCCTCCGACTAGCGGGAGGGTACTACAATGAGCAGTTCTTC	CASSLRLAGGYYNEQFF
once	TRBV18	TRBJ2-3	TRBD1	TGTGCCAGCTCACGGACAGGCTGGGTTACGCAGTATTTT	CASSRTGWVTQYF
once	TRBV6-1	TRBJ2-1	TRBD1	TGTGCCAGCAGTGCGACGGACAGGGCAAATGATAATGAGCAGTTCTTC	CASSATDRANDNEQFF
NA	TRBV10-3	TRBJ1-1	TRBD1	TGTGCCATCAGTGCGCGGTTGGACAGGGGGCATGCTTTCTTT	CAISARLDRGHAFF
NA	TRBV19	TRBJ1-2	TRBD1	TGTGCCAGTAGTATAGGGGGCCGGGGACAGTATAACTATGGCTACACCTTC	CASSIGGRGQYNYGYTF
NA	TRBV2	TRBJ1-1	NA	TGTGCCAGCAGTGACTCCAGGGGAGTTGAAGCTTTCTTT	CASSDSRGVEAFF
NA	TRBV2	TRBJ2-5	NA	TGTGCCAGCAGTGGCGGGACTAGGGGGCCTCAAGAGACCCAGTACTTC	CASSGGTRGPQETQYF
NA	TRBV5-1	TRBJ1-1	NA	TGCGCCAGCAGCTTAGGGGTCCAGAACACTGAAGCTTTCTTT	CASSLGVQNTEAFF
NA	TRBV15	TRBJ1-2	NA	TGTGCCACCAGCCGACCGGGACTCCTCTATGGCTACACCTTC	CATSRPGLLYGYTF
NA	TRBV19	TRBJ1-2	NA	TGTGCCAGCAGCCTATCACGGCCCATGGAGGGCTACACCTTC	CASSLSRPMEGYTF
NA	TRBV11-2	TRBJ2-7	NA	TGTGCCAGCAGCCGGTACGGGACTCTTAGCTCCTACGAGCAGTACTTC	CASSRYGTLSSYEQYF
NA	TRBV7-2	TRBJ1-5	NA	TGTGCCAGCAGCCAAGGAGGGAATCAGCCCCAGCATTTT	CASSQGGNQPQHF
NA	TRBV18	TRBJ2-7	NA	TGTGCCAGCTCACCACAGGGGGGGCAGGACCACGAGCAGTACTTC	CASSPQGGQDHEQYF
NA	TRBV5-1	TRBJ2-3	NA	TGCGCCAGCAGCTGGGCAGGGGGCACAGATACGCAGTATTTT	CASSWAGGTDTQYF
NA	TRBV2	TRBJ1-2	TRBD1	TGTGCCAGCAGTGATATTGGTTTGGGGACAGTTAACTATGGCTACACCTTC	CASSDIGLGTVNYGYTF
NA	TRBV20-1	TRBJ1-2	NA	TGCAGTCTGCTAGACGAGTATGGCTACACCTTC	CSLLDEYGYTF
once	TRBV4-2	TRBJ2-2	TRBD2	TGTGCCAGCAGCCAAGAATTAACTAGCGGGAAGACCGGGGAGCTGTTTTTT	CASSQELTSGKTGELFF
NA	TRBV7-2	TRBJ2-2	NA	TGTGCCAGCAGCTTAAAGCCCCAGGGTTGGAACACCGGGGAGCTGTTTTTT	CASSLKPQGWNTGELFF
few	TRBV5-1	TRBJ1-2	NA	TGCGCCAGCAGCATGGACAGCACCTATGGCTACACCTTC	CASSMDSTYGYTF
NA	TRBV7-3	TRBJ2-2	NA	TGTGCCAGCGGGCACCCGGGCAGGGGGAACACCGGGGAGCTGTTTTTT	CASGHPGRGNTGELFF
few	TRBV29-1	TRBJ2-7	NA	TGCAGCGCCCGACAGTCCTACGAGCAGTACTTC	CSARQSYEQYF
NA	TRBV5-6	TRBJ2-7	TRBD1	TGTGCCAGCAGCTTGGTTGCAGGGGGATTTGTGGGGGAGCAGTACTTC	CASSLVAGGFVGEQYF
NA	TRBV27	TRBJ2-7	NA	TGTGCCAGCAGCCAAGGGGGGGGGTCCGAGCAGTACTTC	CASSQGGGSEQYF
NA	TRBV27	TRBJ1-4	NA	TGTGCCAGCAGAACCGGGACGACTAGGGGTAATGAAAAACTGTTTTTT	CASRTGTTRGNEKLFF
NA	TRBV6-4	TRBJ2-3	TRBD2	TGTGCCAGCAGTGCGCGGGAGCGGTCCCTAACAGATACGCAGTATTTT	CASSARERSLTDTQYF
NA	TRBV5-1	TRBJ2-7	TRBD1	TGCGCCAGCAGCAGCTCGGGACAGGTTTCCTACGAGCAGTACTTC	CASSSSGQVSYEQYF
NA	TRBV5-1	TRBJ2-1	NA	TGCGCCAGCAGCTCCGGACAGCCTTCCAATGAGCAGTTCTTC	CASSSGQPSNEQFF
NA	TRBV5-1	TRBJ2-1	NA	TGCGCCAGCAGCCCCGGGACAACTTACAATGAGCAGTTCTTC	CASSPGTTYNEQFF
NA	TRBV5-1	TRBJ2-7	TRBD2	TGCGCCAGCAGCTTGGAGTTAAGACTAGCGGAGTCCTACGAGCAGTACTTC	CASSLELRLAESYEQYF
NA	TRBV4-1	TRBJ1-2	NA	TGCGCCAGCAGCGGGACGGGAGGCTATGGCTACACCTTC	CASSGTGGYGYTF
NA	TRBV2	TRBJ1-2	NA	TGTGCCAGCCTCAGGGTTGGCTATGGCTACACCTTC	CASLRVGYGYTF
NA	TRBV19	TRBJ1-3	NA	TGTGCCAGTAGTATCGGCGGACATCGGAGCTCTGGAAACACCATATATTTT	CASSIGGHRSSGNTIYF
NA	TRBV5-1	TRBJ1-4	TRBD1	TGCGCCAGCAGCTTGGAGACAGGGGGCTATAATAATGAAAAACTGTTTTTT	CASSLETGGYNNEKLFF
NA	TRBV5-1	TRBJ1-4	NA	TGCGCCAGCAGCTTCAGAACAGGAACTATGAATGAAAAACTGTTTTTT	CASSFRTGTMNEKLFF
NA	TRBV10-3	TRBJ1-4	NA	TGTGCCACCACCTCAGGGCAGTCTAATGAAAAACTGTTTTTT	CATTSGQSNEKLFF
NA	TRBV10-1	TRBJ1-1	TRBD1	TGCGCCAGCAGGAACGCAAATGAGACAGGGAGCATGAACACTGAAGCTTTCTTT	CASRNANETGSMNTEAFF
NA	TRBV6-5	TRBJ1-3	NA	TGTGCCAGCAGTTACCTGGGACTCGCTGGAAACACCATATATTTT	CASSYLGLAGNTIYF
NA	TRBV9	TRBJ2-7	TRBD1	TGTGCCAGCAGCCAGGGGGGCAGGGGGCGGCTCTACGAGCAGTACTTC	CASSQGGRGRLYEQYF
few	TRBV6-1	TRBJ1-1	NA	TGTGCCAGCAGACCCGGGGGTGAGAACACTGAAGCTTTCTTT	CASRPGGENTEAFF
NA	TRBV19	TRBJ2-4	TRBD1	TGTGCCAGTCGGCAGGGGGCGCCAGGGAAAAACATTCAGTACTTC	CASRQGAPGKNIQYF
NA	TRBV19	TRBJ2-7	TRBD1	TGTGCCAGTAGTATATCCCCGACAGGGGCGGTCTACGGGCAGTACTTC	CASSISPTGAVYGQYF
NA	TRBV23-1	TRBJ1-2	TRBD1	TGCGCCAGCAGGGGGGACAGGGGGGACGGCTACACCTTC	CASRGDRGDGYTF
NA	TRBV2	TRBJ1-3	TRBD1	TGTGCCAGCAGGAGGGACAGGGGGCCTGGAAACACCATATATTTT	CASRRDRGPGNTIYF
NA	TRBV19	TRBJ2-7	TRBD2	TGTGCCAGTAGTGCGACTAGCAGAGGCGAGCAGTACTTC	CASSATSRGEQYF
NA	TRBV5-6	TRBJ2-5	NA	TGTGCCAGCAGCTGGCAAGGGGTTGAGACCCAGTACTTC	CASSWQGVETQYF
NA	TRBV5-6	TRBJ2-3	TRBD1	TGTGCCAGCAGCGAGGGGACAGGGAAAGTTGGATGGGATACGCAGTATTTT	CASSEGTGKVGWDTQYF
once	TRBV18	TRBJ1-2	TRBD1	TGTGCCAGCTCACCACCGGAGACAGGGGGCGCCCATGGCTACACCTTC	CASSPPETGGAHGYTF
NA	TRBV6-5	TRBJ1-2	TRBD1	TGTGCCAGCAGACGCGGGACAGACTATGGCTACACCTTC	CASRRGTDYGYTF
NA	TRBV13	TRBJ2-7	TRBD1	TGTGCCAGCAGCCTTGGCAGGGGGAGCTACGAGCAGTACTTC	CASSLGRGSYEQYF
NA	TRBV5-4	TRBJ2-1	NA	TGTGCCAGCAGCCCCCAGGAACAGGTACCTCGATTTGCGCAGTTCTTC	CASSPQEQVPRFAQFF